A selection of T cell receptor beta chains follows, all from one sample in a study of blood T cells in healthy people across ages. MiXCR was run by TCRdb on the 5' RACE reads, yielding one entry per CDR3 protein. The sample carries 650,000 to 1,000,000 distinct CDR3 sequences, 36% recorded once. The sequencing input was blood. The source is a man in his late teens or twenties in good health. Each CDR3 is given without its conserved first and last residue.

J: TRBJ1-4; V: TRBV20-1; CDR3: SAAGTGSEKLF
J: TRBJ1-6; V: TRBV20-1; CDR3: SASRGQPYSPLH
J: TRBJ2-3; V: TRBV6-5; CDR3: ASSYGSGGFADTQY
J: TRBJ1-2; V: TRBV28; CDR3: ASSVEGGYGYT
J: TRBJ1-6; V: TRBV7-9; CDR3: ASSRGPGSPPH
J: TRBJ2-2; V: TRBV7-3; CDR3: ASSSPQQGRGELF
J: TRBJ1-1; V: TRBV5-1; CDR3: ASSLGRDRMNTEAF
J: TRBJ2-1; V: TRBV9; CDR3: ASSAGSGPDYNEQF
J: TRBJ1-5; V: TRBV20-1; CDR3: SAGDSNQPQH
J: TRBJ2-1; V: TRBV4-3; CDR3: ASSQGPLAGGLYNEQF
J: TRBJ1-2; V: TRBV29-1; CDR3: SVGSDVYGYT
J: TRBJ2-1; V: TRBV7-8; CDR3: ASSLMWDNEQF
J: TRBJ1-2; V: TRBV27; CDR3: ASSYLAAGSSGCT
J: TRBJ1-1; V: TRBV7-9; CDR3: ASSLFMNTEAF
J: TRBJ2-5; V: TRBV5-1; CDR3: ASSLVEGGETQY
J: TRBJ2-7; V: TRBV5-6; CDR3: ASGRQGKAYEQY
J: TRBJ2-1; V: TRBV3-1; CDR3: ASSPTSGGGSYNEQF
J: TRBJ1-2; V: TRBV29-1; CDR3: SVDRANYGYT
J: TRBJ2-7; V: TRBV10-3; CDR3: AISVRDRSSYEQY
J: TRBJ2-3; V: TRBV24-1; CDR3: ATSEPRGSSTQY
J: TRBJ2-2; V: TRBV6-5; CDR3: ASSFRATNTGELF
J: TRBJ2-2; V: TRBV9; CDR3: ASSVAAVTGELF
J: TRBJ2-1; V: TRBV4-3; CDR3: ASSQVAGQYNEQF
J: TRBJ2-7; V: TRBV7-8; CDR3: ASSLEARGASYEQY
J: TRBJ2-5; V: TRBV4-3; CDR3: ASSQEAWRGGNEQY
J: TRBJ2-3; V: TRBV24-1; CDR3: ATSDAAEDTQY
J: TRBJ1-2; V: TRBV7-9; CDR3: ASSLDGVLKPRQGYT
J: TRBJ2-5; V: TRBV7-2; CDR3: ASSSGALRETQY
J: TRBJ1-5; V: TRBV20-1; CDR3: SAKQGGSQPQH
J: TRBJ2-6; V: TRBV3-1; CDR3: ASSQGGQISGANVLT
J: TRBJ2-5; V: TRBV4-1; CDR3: ASSLPGGLRY
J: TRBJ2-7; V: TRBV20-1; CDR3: SATEQSYEQY
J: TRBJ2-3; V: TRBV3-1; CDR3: ASSQGLAGGPDTQY
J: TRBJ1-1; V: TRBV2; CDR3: AKTRDKGWDTEAF
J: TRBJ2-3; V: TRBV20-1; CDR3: SASWGNEAQY
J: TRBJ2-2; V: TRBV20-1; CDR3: SARSLSGGGELF
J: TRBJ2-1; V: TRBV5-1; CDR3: ASSFVAGGPSEQF
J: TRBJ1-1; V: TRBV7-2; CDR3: ASSLGGYGTNTEAF
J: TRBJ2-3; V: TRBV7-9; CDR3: ATKLPLGDTQY
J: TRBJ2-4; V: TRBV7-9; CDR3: ASSPRTGPGIAKNIQY
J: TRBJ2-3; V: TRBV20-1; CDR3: SATSGVRTDTQY
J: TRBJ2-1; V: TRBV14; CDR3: ASSHLSGNEQF
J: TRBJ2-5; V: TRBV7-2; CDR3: ASSLGGGLETQY
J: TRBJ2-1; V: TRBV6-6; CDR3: ASSYETSGVTDEQF
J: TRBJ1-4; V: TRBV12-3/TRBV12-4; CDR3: ASTLTGSNEKLF
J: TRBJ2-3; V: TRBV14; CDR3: ASSTLSSTDTQY
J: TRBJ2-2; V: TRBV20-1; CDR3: SAPRVNTGELF
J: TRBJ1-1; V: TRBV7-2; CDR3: ASSLWSRGGEAF
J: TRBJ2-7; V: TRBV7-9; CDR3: ASSSPGLSYEQY
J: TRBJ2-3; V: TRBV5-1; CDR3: ASSRPGEATDTQY